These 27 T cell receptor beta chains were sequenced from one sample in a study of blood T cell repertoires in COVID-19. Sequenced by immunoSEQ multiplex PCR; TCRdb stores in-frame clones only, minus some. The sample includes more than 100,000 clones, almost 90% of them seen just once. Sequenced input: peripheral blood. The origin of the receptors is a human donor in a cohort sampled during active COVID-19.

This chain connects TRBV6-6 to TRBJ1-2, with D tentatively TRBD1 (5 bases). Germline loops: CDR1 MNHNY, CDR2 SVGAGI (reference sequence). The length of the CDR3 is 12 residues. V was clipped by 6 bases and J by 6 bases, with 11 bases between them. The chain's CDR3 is CASSIGQDGYTF. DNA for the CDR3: TGTGCCAGCAGCATCGGACAAGATGGCTACACCTTC.

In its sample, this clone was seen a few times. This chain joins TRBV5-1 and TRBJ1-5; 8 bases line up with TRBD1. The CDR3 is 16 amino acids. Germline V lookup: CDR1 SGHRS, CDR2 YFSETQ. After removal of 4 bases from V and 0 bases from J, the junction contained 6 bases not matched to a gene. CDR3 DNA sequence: TGCGCCAGCAGCCCCGGGACAGGCTTTAGCAATCAGCCCCAGCATTTT. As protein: CASSPGTGFSNQPQHF.

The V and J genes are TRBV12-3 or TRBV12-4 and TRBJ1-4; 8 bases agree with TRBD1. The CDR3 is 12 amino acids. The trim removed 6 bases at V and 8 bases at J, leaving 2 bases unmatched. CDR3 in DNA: TGTGCCAGCAGATGGACAGGGGAAAAACTGTTTTTT. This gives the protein CASRWTGEKLFF.

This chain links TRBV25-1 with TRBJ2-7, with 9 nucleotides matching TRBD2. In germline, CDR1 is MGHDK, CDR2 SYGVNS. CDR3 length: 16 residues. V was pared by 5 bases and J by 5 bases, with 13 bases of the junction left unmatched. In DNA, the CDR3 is TGTGCCAGCAGTTGGCGATTAGCGGGAGAGTTGAACGAGCAGTACTTC. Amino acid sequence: CASSWRLAGELNEQYF.

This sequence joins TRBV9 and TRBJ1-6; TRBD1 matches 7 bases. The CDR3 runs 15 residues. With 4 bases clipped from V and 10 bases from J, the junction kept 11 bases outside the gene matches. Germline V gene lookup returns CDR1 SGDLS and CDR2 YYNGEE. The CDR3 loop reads CASSPRTGVRSPLHF. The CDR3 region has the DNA TGTGCCAGCAGCCCCCGAACAGGGGTCCGCTCACCCCTCCACTTT.

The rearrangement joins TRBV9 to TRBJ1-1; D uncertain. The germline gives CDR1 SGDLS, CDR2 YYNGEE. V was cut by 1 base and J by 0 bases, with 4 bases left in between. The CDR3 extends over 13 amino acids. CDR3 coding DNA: TGTGCCAGCAGCGTAAGCGTGAACACTGAAGCTTTCTTT. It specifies CASSVSVNTEAFF.

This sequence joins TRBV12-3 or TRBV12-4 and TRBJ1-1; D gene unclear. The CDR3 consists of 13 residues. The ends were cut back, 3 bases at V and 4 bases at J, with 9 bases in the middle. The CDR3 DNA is TGTGCCAGCAGTTTCCAGGTTTCCACTGAAGCTTTCTTT. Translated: CASSFQVSTEAFF.

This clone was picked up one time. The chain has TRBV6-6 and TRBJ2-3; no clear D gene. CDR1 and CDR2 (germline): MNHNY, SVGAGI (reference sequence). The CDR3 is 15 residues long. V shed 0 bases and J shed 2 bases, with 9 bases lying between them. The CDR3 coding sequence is TGTGCCAGCAGTTACTCGTGGAGTTCCACAGATACGCAGTATTTT. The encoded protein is CASSYSWSSTDTQYF.

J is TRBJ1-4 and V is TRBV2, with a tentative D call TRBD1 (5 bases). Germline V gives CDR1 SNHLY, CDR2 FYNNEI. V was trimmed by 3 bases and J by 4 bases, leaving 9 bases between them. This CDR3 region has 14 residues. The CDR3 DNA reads TGTGCCAGCAGTGAGTCGGGGGTTAATGAAAAACTGTTTTTT. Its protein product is CASSESGVNEKLFF. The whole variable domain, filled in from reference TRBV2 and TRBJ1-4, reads EPEVTQTPSHQVTQMGQEVILRCVPISNHLYFYWYRQILGQKVEFLVSFYNNEISEKSEIFDDQFSVERPDGSNFTLKIRSTKLEDSAMYFCASSESGVNEKLFFGSGTQLSVL.

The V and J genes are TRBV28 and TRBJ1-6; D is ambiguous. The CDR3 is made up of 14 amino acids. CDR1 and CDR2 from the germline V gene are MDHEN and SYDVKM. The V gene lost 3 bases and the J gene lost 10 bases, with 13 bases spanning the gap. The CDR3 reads CASSLERENSPLHF. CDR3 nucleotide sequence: TGTGCCAGCAGTTTGGAAAGGGAGAACTCACCCCTCCACTTT.

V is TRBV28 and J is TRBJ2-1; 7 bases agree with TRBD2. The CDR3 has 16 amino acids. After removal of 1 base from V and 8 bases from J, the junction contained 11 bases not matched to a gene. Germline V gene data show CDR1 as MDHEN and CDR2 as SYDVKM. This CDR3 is CASSLSAGRFWYEQFF. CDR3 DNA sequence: TGTGCCAGCAGTTTATCCGCCGGGAGGTTTTGGTATGAGCAGTTCTTC.

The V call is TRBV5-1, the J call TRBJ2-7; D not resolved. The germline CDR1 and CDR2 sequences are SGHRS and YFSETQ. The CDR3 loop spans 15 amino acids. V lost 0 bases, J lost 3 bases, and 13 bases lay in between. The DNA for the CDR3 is TGCGCCAGCAGCTTGGCCGGTTCAGGATTCTACGAGCAGTACTTC. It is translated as CASSLAGSGFYEQYF. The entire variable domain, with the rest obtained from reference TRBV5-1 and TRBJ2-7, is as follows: KAGVTQTPRYLIKTRGQQVTLSCSPISGHRSVSWYQQTPGQGLQFLFEYFSETQRNKGNFPGRFSGRQFSNSRSEMNVSTLELGDSALYLCASSLAGSGFYEQYFGPGTRLTVT.

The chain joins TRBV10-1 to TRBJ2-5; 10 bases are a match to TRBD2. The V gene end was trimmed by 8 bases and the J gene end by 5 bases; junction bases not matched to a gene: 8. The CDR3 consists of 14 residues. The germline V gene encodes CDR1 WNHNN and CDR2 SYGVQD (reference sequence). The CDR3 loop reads CASGSGRAGETQYF. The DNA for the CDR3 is TGCGCCAGCGGGAGCGGGAGGGCAGGGGAGACCCAGTACTTC.

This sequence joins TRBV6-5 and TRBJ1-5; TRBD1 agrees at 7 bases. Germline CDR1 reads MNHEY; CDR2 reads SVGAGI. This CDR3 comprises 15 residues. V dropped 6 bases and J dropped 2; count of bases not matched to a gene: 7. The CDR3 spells CASRTGQLGNQPQHF. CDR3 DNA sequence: TGTGCCAGCAGGACAGGGCAATTGGGCAATCAGCCCCAGCATTTT.

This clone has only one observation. The CDR3 sequence: CASSAGLPPNEKLFF. The CDR3 DNA reads TGTGCCAGCAGCGCTGGACTTCCTCCTAATGAAAAACTGTTTTTT. V and J are TRBV9 and TRBJ1-4; no definite D call. The CDR3 consists of 15 residues. V lost 3 bases to trimming and J lost 3 bases, with 12 bases between them. CDR1 is SGDLS, CDR2 YYNGEE, per germline.

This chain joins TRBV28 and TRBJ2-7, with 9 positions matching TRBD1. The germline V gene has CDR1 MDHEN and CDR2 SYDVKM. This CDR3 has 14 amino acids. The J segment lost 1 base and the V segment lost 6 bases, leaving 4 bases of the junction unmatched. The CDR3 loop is CASRGTGRSYEQYF. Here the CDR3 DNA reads TGTGCCAGCAGGGGGACAGGGCGATCCTACGAGCAGTACTTC. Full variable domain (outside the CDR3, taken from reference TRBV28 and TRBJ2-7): DVKVTQSSRYLVKRTGEKVFLECVQDMDHENMFWYRQDPGLGLRLIYFSYDVKMKEKGDIPEGYSVSREKKERFSLILESASTNQTSMYLCASRGTGRSYEQYFGPGTRLTVT.

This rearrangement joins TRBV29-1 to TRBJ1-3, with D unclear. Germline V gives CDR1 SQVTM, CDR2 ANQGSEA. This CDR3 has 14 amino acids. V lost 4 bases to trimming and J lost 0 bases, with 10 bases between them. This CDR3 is CSVVGGLSGNTIYF. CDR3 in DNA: TGCAGCGTTGTAGGCGGCCTCTCTGGAAACACCATATATTTT.

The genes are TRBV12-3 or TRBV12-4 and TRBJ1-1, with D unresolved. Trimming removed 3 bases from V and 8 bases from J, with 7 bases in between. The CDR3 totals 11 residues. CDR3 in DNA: TGTGCCAGCAGTTTTCGGTCCGAAGCTTTCTTT. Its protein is CASSFRSEAFF.

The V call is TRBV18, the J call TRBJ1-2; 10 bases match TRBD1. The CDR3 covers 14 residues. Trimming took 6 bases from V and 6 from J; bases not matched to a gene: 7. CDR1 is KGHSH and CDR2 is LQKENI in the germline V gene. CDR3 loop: CASSSSGQGNGYTF. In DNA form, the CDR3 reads TGTGCCAGCTCGTCCTCGGGACAGGGGAATGGCTACACCTTC.

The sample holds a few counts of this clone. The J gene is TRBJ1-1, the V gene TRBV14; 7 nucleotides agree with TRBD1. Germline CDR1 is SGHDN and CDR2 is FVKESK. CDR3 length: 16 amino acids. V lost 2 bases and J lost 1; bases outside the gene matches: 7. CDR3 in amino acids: CASSQYRRGRNTEAFF. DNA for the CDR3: TGTGCCAGCAGCCAATATAGGAGGGGGCGGAACACTGAAGCTTTCTTT.

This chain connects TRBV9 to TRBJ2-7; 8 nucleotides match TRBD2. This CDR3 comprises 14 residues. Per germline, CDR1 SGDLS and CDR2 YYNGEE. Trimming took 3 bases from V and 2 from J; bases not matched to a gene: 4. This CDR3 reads CASSAIAGPYEQYF. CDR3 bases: TGTGCCAGCAGCGCCATAGCGGGGCCCTACGAGCAGTACTTC.

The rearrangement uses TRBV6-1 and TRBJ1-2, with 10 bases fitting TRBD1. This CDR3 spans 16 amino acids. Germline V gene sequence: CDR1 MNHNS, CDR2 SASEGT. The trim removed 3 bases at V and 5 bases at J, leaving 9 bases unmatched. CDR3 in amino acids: CASSDRDRGFRYGYTF. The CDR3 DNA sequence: TGTGCCAGCAGTGATCGGGACAGGGGATTTCGGTATGGCTACACCTTC.

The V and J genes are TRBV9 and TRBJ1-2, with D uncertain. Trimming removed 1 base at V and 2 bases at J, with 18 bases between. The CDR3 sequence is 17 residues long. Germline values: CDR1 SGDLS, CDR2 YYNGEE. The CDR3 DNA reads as TGTGCCAGCAGCGTAAGTCCGGGAAGCAACGACAACTATGGCTACACCTTC. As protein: CASSVSPGSNDNYGYTF.

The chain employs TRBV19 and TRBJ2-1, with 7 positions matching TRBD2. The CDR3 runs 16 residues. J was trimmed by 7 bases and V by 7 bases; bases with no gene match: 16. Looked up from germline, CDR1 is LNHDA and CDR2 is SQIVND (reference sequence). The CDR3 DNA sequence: TGTGCCAGTACCCCCTGGGGGAGCGGGGTTGTAAATGAGCAGTTCTTC. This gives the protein CASTPWGSGVVNEQFF.

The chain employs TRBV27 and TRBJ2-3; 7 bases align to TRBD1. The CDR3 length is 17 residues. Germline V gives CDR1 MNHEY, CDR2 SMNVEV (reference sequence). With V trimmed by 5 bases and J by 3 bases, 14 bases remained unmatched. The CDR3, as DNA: TGTGCCAGCAGTCCGACCCGTATACAGGGGCCAACAGATACGCAGTATTTT. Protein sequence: CASSPTRIQGPTDTQYF.

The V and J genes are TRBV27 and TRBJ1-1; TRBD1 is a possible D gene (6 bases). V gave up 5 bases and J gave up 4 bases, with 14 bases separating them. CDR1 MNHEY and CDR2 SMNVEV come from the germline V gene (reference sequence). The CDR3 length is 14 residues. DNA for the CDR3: TGTGCCAGCAGTCCCACAGGGATTTCCACTGAAGCTTTCTTT. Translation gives CASSPTGISTEAFF.

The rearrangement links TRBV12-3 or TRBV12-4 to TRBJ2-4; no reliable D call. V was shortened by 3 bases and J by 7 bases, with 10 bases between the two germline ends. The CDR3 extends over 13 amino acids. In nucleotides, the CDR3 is TGTGCCAGCAGTTTGGGCAGGTTCAACATTCAGTACTTC. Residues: CASSLGRFNIQYF.